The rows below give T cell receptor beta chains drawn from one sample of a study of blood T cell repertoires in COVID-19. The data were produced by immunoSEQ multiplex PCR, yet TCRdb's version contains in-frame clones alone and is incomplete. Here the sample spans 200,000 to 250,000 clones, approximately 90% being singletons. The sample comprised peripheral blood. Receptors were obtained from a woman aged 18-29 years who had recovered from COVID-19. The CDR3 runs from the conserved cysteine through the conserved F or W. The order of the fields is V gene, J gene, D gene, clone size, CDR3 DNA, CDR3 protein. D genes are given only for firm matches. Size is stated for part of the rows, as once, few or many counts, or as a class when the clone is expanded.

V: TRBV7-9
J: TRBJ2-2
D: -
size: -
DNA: TGTGCCAGCAGCCAGGCCCCCGGGGAGCTGTTTTTT
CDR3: CASSQAPGELFF

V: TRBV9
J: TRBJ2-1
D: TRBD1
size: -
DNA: TGTGCCAGCAGCATCGCCGGACAGGGAACCAATGAGCAGTTCTTC
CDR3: CASSIAGQGTNEQFF

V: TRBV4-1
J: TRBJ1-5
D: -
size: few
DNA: TGCGCCAGCAGCCCGGGACATAGCAATCAGCCCCAGCATTTT
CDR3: CASSPGHSNQPQHF

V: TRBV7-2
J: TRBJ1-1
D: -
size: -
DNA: TGTGCCAGCAGCTTAGCGCAGTCGGCAGGGGTACTCTTGAACACTGAAGCTTTCTTT
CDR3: CASSLAQSAGVLLNTEAFF

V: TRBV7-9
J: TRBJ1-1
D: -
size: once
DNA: TGTGCCAGCAGCCTCCTGACAGAGAACACTGAAGCTTTCTTT
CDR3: CASSLLTENTEAFF

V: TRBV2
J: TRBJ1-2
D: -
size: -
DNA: TGTGCCAGCACCGAGGGGGATTCGAACTATGGCTACACCTTC
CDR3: CASTEGDSNYGYTF

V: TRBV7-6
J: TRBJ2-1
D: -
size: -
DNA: TGTGCCAGCAGCTTATCGACTACCCGTGGGAATGAGCAGTTCTTC
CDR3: CASSLSTTRGNEQFF

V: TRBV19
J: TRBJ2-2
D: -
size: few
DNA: TGTGCCAGTAGTATCAGGCAGTTCAACACCGGGGAGCTGTTTTTT
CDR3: CASSIRQFNTGELFF

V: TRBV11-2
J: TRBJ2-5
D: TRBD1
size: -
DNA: TGTGCCAGCAGCACCAACAGGGGGTTGGAGACCCAGTACTTC
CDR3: CASSTNRGLETQYF

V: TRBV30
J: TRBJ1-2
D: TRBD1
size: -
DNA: TGTGCCTGGACAGGGGGCAACTATGGCTACACCTTC
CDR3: CAWTGGNYGYTF

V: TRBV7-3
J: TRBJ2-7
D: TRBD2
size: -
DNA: TGTGCCAGCAGCCAAGAGCGGGAGGTCGTGCAGTACTTC
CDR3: CASSQEREVVQYF

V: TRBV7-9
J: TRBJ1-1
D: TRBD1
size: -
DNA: TGTGCCAGCAGCTTAGATAACAGGCAGGGGGCGGCCTGGACTGAAGCTTTCTTT
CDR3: CASSLDNRQGAAWTEAFF

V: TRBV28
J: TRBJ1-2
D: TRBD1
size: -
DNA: TGTGCCAGCACCTTTGGGACAGACTATGGCTACACCTTC
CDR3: CASTFGTDYGYTF

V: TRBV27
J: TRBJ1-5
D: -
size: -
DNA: TGTGCCAGCAGAACGGGGAATCAGCCCCAGCATTTT
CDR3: CASRTGNQPQHF

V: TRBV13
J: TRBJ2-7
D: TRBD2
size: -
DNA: TGTGCCAGCAGCGCGGGGACTAGCGGCTACGAGCAGTACTTC
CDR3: CASSAGTSGYEQYF

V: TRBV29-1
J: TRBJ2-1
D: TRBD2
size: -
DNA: TGCAGCGTGAGAGGGGGACTAGCGGGAGTAGGGGACAATGAGCAGTTCTTC
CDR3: CSVRGGLAGVGDNEQFF

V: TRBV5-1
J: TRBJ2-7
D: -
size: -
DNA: TGCGCCAGCAGCCTCCGACAGCAATCCTACGAGCAGTACTTC
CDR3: CASSLRQQSYEQYF

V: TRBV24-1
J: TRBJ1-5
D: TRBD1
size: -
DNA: TGTGCCACCAGTGATCACGGACAGGAGGGCAATCAGCCCCAGCATTTT
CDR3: CATSDHGQEGNQPQHF

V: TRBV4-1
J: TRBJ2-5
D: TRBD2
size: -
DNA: TGCGCCAGCAGCCAAGATCGAAGGGCGGGAGTGGTAGAGACCCAGTACTTC
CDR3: CASSQDRRAGVVETQYF

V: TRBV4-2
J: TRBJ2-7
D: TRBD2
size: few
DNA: TGTGCCAGCAGCCAAGATCTCGGACTAGCGGGCTCCTACGAGCAGTACTTC
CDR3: CASSQDLGLAGSYEQYF

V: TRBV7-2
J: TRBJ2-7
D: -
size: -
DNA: TGTGCCAGCAGCTTAGAGGGAGGTGTGACCTACGAGCAGTACTTC
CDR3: CASSLEGGVTYEQYF

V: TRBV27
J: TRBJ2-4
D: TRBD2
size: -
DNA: TGTGCCAGCAGACTATTAGCGGGAAGTGTAGCCAAAAACATTCAGTACTTC
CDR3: CASRLLAGSVAKNIQYF

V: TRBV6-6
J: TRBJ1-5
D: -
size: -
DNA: TGTGCCAGCTCCGAGTATCAGCCCCAGCATTTT
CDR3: CASSEYQPQHF

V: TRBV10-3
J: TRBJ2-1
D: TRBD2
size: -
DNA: TGTGCCATCAGTGAGACCGATATCCTAACTAGCGGGAGGGAGCAGTTCTTC
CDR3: CAISETDILTSGREQFF

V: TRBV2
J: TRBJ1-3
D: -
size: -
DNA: TGTGCCAGCAGGGAGCCCGACAGGAGCTCTGGAAACACCATATATTTT
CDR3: CASREPDRSSGNTIYF

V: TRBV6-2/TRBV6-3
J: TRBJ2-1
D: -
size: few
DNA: TGTGCCAGCAGTTACGGACTGTCGCCCTACAATGAGCAGTTCTTC
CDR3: CASSYGLSPYNEQFF

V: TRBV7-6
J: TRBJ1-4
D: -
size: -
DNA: TGTGCCAGCAGCAGGACAGCAGCAACTAATGAAAAACTGTTTTTT
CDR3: CASSRTAATNEKLFF

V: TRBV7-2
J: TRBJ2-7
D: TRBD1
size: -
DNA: TGTGCCAGCAGCCTCAGACAGGGGGGCACCTACGAGCAGTACTTC
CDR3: CASSLRQGGTYEQYF

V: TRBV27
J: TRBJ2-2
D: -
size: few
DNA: TGTGCCAGCAGAGCCGGCGGCACCGGGGAGCTGTTTTTT
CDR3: CASRAGGTGELFF

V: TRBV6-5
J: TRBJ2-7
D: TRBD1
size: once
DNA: TGTGCCAGCAGCTCCGACAGGGATATCTCCTACGAGCAGTACTTC
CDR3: CASSSDRDISYEQYF

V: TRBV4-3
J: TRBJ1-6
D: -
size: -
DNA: TGCGCCAGCAGCCGAGAGGTCGCAGGGGATAATTCACCCCTCCACTTT
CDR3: CASSREVAGDNSPLHF

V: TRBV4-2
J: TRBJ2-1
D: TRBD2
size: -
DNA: TGTGCCAGCAGCCAAGTCCCTAGCGGGAGGGCCCGTGAGCAGTTCTTC
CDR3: CASSQVPSGRAREQFF

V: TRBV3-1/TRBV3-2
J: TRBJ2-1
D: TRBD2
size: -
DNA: TGTGCCAGCAGCCTTCGACTAGCGGGCTCCTACAATGAGCAGTTCTTC
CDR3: CASSLRLAGSYNEQFF

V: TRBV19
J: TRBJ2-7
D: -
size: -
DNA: TGTGCCAGTAGTATGGTCGGCAGGGACTACGAGCAGTACTTC
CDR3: CASSMVGRDYEQYF

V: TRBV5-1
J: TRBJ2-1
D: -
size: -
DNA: TGCGCCAGCAGATTCGCCTTCAGGGAACACAATGAGCAGTTCTTC
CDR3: CASRFAFREHNEQFF

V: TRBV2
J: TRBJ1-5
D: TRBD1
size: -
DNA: TGTGCCAGCAAAGGGACAGGGGATCAGCCCCAGCATTTT
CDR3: CASKGTGDQPQHF

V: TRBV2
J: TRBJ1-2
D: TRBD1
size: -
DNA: TGTGCCAGCAGCCCAACGCGGGACAGCCCTTATGGCTACACCTTC
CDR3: CASSPTRDSPYGYTF

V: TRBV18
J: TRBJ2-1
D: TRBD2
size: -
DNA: TGTGCCAGCTCACCGGGACTAGCGAATGAGCAGTTCTTC
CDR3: CASSPGLANEQFF

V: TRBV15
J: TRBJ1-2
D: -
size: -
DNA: TGTGCCACCAGCGGAGGGGCGCAGGGCTACACCTTC
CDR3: CATSGGAQGYTF

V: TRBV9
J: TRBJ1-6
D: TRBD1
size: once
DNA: TGTGCCAGCAGCGGACAGGGGCCAGTACCCCTCCACTTT
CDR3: CASSGQGPVPLHF

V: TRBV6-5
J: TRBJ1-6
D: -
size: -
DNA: TGTGCCAGCAGTACGGGGGGGTCACCCCTCCACTTT
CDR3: CASSTGGSPLHF

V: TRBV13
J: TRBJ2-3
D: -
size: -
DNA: TGTGCCAGCAGTTCCCTAGTGGGCACAGATACGCAGTATTTT
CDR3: CASSSLVGTDTQYF

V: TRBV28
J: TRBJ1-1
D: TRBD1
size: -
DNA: TGTGCCAGCACCTCCTCGGACAGGGAGTCCAAAGCTTTCTTT
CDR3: CASTSSDRESKAFF

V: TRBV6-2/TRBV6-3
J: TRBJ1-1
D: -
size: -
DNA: TGTGCCAGCAGTTACATATTGGGTTGGGAGAGTGAAGCTTTCTTT
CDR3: CASSYILGWESEAFF

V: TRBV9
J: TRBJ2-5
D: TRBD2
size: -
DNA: TGTGCCAGCAGCGTAGCGGGACTAGCGGGGGTAGATCAAGAGACCCAGTACTTC
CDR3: CASSVAGLAGVDQETQYF

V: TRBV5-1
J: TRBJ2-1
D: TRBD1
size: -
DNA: TGCGCCAGCAGCTTGTCCGGGACAGGGTCCCACAATGAGCAGTTCTTC
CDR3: CASSLSGTGSHNEQFF

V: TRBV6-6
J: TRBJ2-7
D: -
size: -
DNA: TGTGCCAGCAGTTACGGCAGGGTAGACGAGCAGTACTTC
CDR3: CASSYGRVDEQYF

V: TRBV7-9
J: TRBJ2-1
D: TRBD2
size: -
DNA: TGTGCCAGCAGCAACGCTAGCGGGAGTACTGAGCAGTTCTTC
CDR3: CASSNASGSTEQFF

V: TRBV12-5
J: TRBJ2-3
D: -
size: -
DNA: TGTGCTAGTGGTTGGGGGGAGGCCCCCACGACAGATACGCAGTATTTT
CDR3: CASGWGEAPTTDTQYF

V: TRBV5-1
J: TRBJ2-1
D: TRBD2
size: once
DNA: TGCGCCAGCAGCTCGAGACTAGCGGGAGGGACCTACAATGAGCAGTTCTTC
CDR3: CASSSRLAGGTYNEQFF

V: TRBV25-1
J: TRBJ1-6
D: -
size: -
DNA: TGTGCCAGCAGTGAAAGCCCCGGTTCACCCCTCCACTTT
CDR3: CASSESPGSPLHF

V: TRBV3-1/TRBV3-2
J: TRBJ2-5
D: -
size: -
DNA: TGTGCCAGCAGCCAAGATCGGGTCAGGGCAAAGGAGACCCAGTACTTC
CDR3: CASSQDRVRAKETQYF

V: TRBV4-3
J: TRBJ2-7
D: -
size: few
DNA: TGCGCCAGCAGCCAAGAACGGGGGATTCAGGTGCAGTACTTC
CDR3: CASSQERGIQVQYF

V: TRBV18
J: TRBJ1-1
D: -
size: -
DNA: TGTGCCAGCTCACCACGTTCTGAAGCGAACACTGAAGCTTTCTTT
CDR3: CASSPRSEANTEAFF

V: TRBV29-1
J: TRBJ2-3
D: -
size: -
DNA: TGCAGCGCCCGAGAGGGTGGTAGTTCAGATACGCAGTATTTT
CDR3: CSAREGGSSDTQYF

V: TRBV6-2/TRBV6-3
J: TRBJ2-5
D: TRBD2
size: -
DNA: TGTGCCAGCAGTGCCCGACTAGCGGGTTCGATGGAGACCCAGTACTTC
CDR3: CASSARLAGSMETQYF

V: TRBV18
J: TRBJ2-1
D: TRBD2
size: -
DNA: TGTGCCAGCTCACGGGGTGGGACTAACTCCTACAATGAGCAGTTCTTC
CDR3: CASSRGGTNSYNEQFF

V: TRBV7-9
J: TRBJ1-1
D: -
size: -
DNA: TGTGCCAGCAGCTTGGTAGGGGCCGAAGCTTTCTTT
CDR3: CASSLVGAEAFF

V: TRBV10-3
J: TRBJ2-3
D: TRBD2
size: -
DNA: TGTGCCCAATCCCAGCGGGACCTAGATACGCAGTATTTT
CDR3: CAQSQRDLDTQYF

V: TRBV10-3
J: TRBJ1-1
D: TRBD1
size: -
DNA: TGTGCCATCAACGCGGGACAGGGGGCGGTGAACACTGAAGCTTTCTTT
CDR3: CAINAGQGAVNTEAFF